The TCR beta chain under discussion was sequenced for a study of shared clonotypes between healthy human individuals. Study background: CD4 naive and CD4 memory each took three plates per donor, while CD8 naive took two and CD8 memory one.

Germline CDR1 LNHDA, CDR2 SQIVND (reference sequence). There are 14 residues in the CDR3. J was trimmed by 4 bases and V by 5 bases; bases with no gene match: 6. For each subset, genomic DNA was distributed in equal portions over several immunoSEQ plates. Original processing notes: Filtering differed since immunoSEQ provided only junctions, with no quality scores. Sequencing was performed with immunoSEQ multiplex PCR; in TCRdb, only in-frame clones are kept and a portion is missing. That table furnishes V, J and clone size, whereas the DNA furnished D and trimming. The table has approximately 1.9 million clones, roughly 93% seen once. Cells designated naive CD8 were CD45RO-negative and were positively selected for CCR7, with terminally differentiated effector memory CD45RA+ cells excluded. About this clone: This sample includes further DNA sequences coding for the same CDR3.

The sequence was collected from a man aged 18-30 years in good health. Some clones in this sample may be carry-over from other donors' samples. The gene calls are TRBV19 and TRBJ2-7, with 9 nucleotides matching TRBD1. The sequencing input was naive CD8+ T cells from PBMCs. CDR3 nucleotides: TGTGCCAGTAGTGCAGGGACAGGGTCTTACGAGCAGTACTTC. Translation: CASSAGTGSYEQYF. The variable domain in full, completed from reference TRBV19 and TRBJ2-7, reads DGGITQSPKYLFRKEGQNVTLSCEQNLNHDAMYWYRQDPGQGLRLIYYSQIVNDFQKGDIAEGYSVSREKKESFPLTVTSAQKNPTAFYLCASSAGTGSYEQYFGPGTRLTVT.